The present entry profiles one TCR beta chain with its context. The target of this receptor is not known. No base qualities exist here, and no much larger clone lies one base off it. In the prospective study, participants were roughly 18 to 95 years old, resided in 20 to 30 geographic areas of the United States, and were enrolled through a virtual design. To assign participants to cohorts, the prospective study relied on clinical history that participants themselves reported in a screening survey and a study questionnaire. Each participant in the prospective study had whole blood, serum and a nasopharyngeal or oropharyngeal swab collected by mobile phlebotomists. Participants in the prospective study had the option to provide additional blood draws and questionnaires over a roughly two-month period. Prospective study blood samples were shipped either frozen or at room temperature before DNA extraction.

CDR1 and CDR2 were assigned from the germline V gene as MDHEN and SYDVKM. Trimming at the junction amounts to 2 bases on V and 3 bases on J, and the germline ends lie 12 bases apart. Counted from cysteine to phenylalanine, this CDR3 has 15 amino acids. CDR3 DNA is the only sequence kept; it has 45 bases, read in frame from the first base. The source of the sample is a study of blood T cell repertoires in COVID-19 (dated by TCRdb to about 2020). Regarding the complete study: Samples from collaborators originated in the United States, Italy and Spain and spanned both the acute and convalescent phases of COVID-19. Subjects who had been exposed to COVID-19, were actively infected with it, or had recovered from it provided the deeply sampled blood TCRbeta repertoires that made up the dataset. The repertoires were released in a freely available public database meant as a resource for research on the immune response to SARS-CoV-2. HLA class I and class II types, where available, came from metadata supplied by the sample provider rather than from assay-based typing. The material from the prospective study consisted of cDNA or gDNA derived from T cells, B-cell-depleted T cells, or PBMCs. The samples were drawn from the first 160 participants of the ongoing ImmuneRACE study and from 1,254 subjects provided by 6 global collaborators. Sample metadata almost always included a de-identified subject ID, COVID-19 status, age in years and sex.

Here is what the overall study found, with its caveats: The quantity of clinical and demographic metadata differed by source and by participant and was supplied without curation.

TCRbeta CDR3 regions were amplified from genomic DNA by means of the immunoSEQ Assay, a bias-controlled multiplex PCR. For the original study's pipeline: The number of nucleated cells in each sample was estimated by amplification of reference gene primers within the assay. Sequence reads were collapsed and filtered to measure the absolute abundance of every unique TCRbeta CDR3 rearrangement. For each sample, productive Simpson clonality was calculated as the square root of Simpson's diversity index across productive rearrangements. This is the immuneACCESS table as TCRdb keeps it, with only in-frame sequences that have V and J called. A part of the clones is gone; compared with another copy, unresolved V genes explain less than half, and the rest is unexplained. The V and J calls and the clone size are those of that table, but D and trimming were determined from the DNA. This sample has a few hundred thousand clones in its table, and 70% to 90% of those were observed once. Together, the top ten hold 3% to 4.5% of the sample.

The receptor was isolated from a woman aged 35 to 49 with acute COVID-19. Sequencing was performed on PBMCs or T cells enriched from blood (not recorded which). The chain is assembled from TRBV28 and TRBJ2-3; the D gene assignment is ambiguous. The DNA sequence follows: TGTGCCAGCAGTTTAGGAGCGATCGGGACAGATACGCAGTATTTT. Its amino acids are CASSLGAIGTDTQYF.